This T cell receptor beta chain was sequenced during a study of T cells in Graves' hyperthyroidism and ophthalmopathy. Reasons for excluding patients were uncontrolled infection, other autoimmune disease, pregnancy or lactation. The diagnostic basis comprised clinical symptoms, serum thyroxine and TRAb, thyroid ultrasound and orbital computed tomography. The CDR3 is made up of 16 amino acids. Germline V gene data show CDR1 as MNHEY and CDR2 as SVGEGT. V trimming: 0 bases; J trimming: 6 bases; junction bases outside the gene matches: 5. Amplified TCR beta CDR3 regions derived from RNA transcripts. The primer set for the first-round RT-PCR of the TCR CDR3 was HTBI. TCRdb re-called the multiplex PCR reads with MiXCR, one entry per CDR3 protein. In the table there are about 560,000 distinct CDR3 sequences, 16% of which are singletons.

The sequence came from a woman younger than 35 with Graves' hyperthyroidism. Material for sequencing was blood. V gene TRBV6-2 or TRBV6-3 combines with J gene TRBJ2-5; TRBD2 matches 12 bases. The CDR3 nucleotides read TGTGCCAGCAGTTACTCGACTAGCGGGGGTTCGAAGACCCAGTACTTC. Translating gives CASSYSTSGGSKTQYF.